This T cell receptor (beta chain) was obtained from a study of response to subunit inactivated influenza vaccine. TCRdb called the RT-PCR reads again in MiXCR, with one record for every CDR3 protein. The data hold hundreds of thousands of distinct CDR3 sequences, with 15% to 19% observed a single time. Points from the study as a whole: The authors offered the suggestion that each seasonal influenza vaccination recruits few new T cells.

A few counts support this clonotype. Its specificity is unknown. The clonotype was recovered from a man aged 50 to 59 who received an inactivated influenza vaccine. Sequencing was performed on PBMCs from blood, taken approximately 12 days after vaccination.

The CDR3 region is CSVEVETYEQYF. DNA of the CDR3: TGCAGCGTTGAAGTGGAAACCTACGAGCAGTACTTC. The chain uses TRBV29-1 and TRBJ2-7; D is unclear. In germline, CDR1 is SQVTM, CDR2 ANQGSEA. The CDR3 has 12 residues. With 1 base removed from V and 2 bases from J, the gap between germline ends came to 6 bases.